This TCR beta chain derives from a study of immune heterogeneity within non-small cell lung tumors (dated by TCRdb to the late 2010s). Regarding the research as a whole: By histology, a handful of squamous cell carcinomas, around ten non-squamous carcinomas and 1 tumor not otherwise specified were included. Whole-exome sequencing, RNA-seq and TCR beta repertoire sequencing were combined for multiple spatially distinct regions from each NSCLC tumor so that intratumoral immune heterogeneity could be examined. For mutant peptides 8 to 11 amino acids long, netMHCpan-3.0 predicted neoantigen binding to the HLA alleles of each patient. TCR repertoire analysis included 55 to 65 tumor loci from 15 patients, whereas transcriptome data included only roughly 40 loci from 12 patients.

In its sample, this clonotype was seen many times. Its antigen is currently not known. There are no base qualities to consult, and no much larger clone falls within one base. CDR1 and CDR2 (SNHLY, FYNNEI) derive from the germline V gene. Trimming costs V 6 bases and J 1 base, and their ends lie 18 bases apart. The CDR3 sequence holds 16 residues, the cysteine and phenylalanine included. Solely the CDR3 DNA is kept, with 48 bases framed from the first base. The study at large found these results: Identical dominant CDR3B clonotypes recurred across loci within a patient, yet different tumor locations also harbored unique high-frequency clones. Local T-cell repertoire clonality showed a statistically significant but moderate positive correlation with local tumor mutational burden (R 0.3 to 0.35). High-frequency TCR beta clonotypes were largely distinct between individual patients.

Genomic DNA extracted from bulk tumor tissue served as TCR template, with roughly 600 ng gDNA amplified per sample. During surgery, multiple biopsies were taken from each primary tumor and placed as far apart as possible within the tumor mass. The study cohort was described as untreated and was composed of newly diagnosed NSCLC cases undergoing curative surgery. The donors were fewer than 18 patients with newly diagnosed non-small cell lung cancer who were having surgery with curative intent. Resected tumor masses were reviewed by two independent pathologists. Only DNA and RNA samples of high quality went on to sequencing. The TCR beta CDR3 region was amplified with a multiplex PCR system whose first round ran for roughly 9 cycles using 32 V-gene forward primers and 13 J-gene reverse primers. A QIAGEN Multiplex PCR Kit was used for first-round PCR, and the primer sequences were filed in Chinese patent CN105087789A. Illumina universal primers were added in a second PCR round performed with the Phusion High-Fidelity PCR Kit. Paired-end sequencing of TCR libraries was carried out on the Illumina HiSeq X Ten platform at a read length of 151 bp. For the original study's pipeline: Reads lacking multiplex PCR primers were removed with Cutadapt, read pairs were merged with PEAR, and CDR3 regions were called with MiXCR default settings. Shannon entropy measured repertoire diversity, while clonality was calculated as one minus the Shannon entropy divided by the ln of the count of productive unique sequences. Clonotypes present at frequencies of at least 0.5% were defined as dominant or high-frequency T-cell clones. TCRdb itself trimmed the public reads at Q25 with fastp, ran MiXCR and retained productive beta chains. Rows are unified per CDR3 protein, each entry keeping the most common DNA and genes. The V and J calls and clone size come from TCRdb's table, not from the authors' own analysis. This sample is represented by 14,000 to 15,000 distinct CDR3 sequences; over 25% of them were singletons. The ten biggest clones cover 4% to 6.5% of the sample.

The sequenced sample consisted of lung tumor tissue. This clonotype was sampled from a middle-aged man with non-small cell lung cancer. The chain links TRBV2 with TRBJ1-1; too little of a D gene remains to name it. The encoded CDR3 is CASRVGFLGRNTEAFF. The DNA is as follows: TGTGCCAGCAGGGTGGGGTTCCTTGGGAGGAACACTGAAGCTTTCTTT.